This T cell receptor beta chain was sequenced for a study of blood T cell repertoires in COVID-19. The overall study: Sources were T cells, B-cell-depleted T cells, or PBMCs; the material itself was cDNA or gDNA.

The CDR3 loop spans 13 amino acids. CDR1 is MNHNS, CDR2 SASEGT, per germline. Trimming took 0 bases from V and 14 from J; bases not matched to a gene: 4. How the authors handled the data: Quantification of nucleated cells was approximated via reference gene primer amplification. Using immunoSEQ multiplex PCR, the repertoire was profiled, and TCRdb retains in-frame clones only, with some absent. The D gene and trimming were derived from the DNA, and the V and J assignments and clone size from that table. Of 110,000 or so clones detected, 75% to 90% appear once; the ten largest clones hold approximately 13%.

Sequencing input: peripheral blood. This rearrangement joins TRBV6-1 to TRBJ2-1; 10 bases are shared with TRBD2. This TCR derives from a human donor in a cohort sampled during active COVID-19. The DNA for the CDR3 is TGTGCCAGCAGTGAAGCGCAGCGGGGGGGCGAGTTCTTC. Translation: CASSEAQRGGEFF.